This T cell receptor (beta chain) was profiled in a study of human T cells and chemical hapten exposure. General observations from the study: Expanded TCRs made up significantly more big CDR3 similarity clusters than controls did.

Noted time point: pre-sensitization, week 0. The treatment is: therapeutic diphenylcyclopropenone sensitization with weekly scalp DPC. Individual cDNA molecules in this library carried unique molecular identifiers. MiXCR, applied by TCRdb to the RACE reads, yields one record per CDR3 protein. Here the sample spans roughly 90,000 distinct CDR3 sequences, 8% to 10% being singletons. Germline CDR1 reads SEHNR; CDR2 reads FQNEAQ (reference sequence). The V and J ends lost 0 bases and 0 bases respectively, with 14 bases between them. The CDR3 sequence is 17 residues long. Regarding this clonotype: What it recognizes is unknown.

The sample here was whole blood, taken in connection with sensitization to the hapten diphenylcyclopropenone (DPC). The source of this sequence is a woman in her forties with alopecia areata. Some clones in this sample may be carry-over from other donors' samples. V usage is TRBV7-9 and J usage is TRBJ1-1, with D maybe TRBD1 (6 bases). The CDR3 protein is CASSLAQDSQMNTEAFF. CDR3 sequence (DNA): TGTGCCAGCAGCTTAGCCCAGGACAGCCAAATGAACACTGAAGCTTTCTTT. Together with reference TRBV7-9 and TRBJ1-1, the CDR3 gives the full variable domain: DTGVSQNPRHKITKRGQNVTFRCDPISEHNRLYWYRQTLGQGPEFLTYFQNEAQLEKSRLLSDRFSAERPKGSFSTLEIQRTEQGDSAMYLCASSLAQDSQMNTEAFFGQGTRLTVV.